This TCR beta chain is drawn from a study of T-cell reconstitution after alpha-beta-depleted transplantation in children. V gave up 5 bases and J gave up 4 bases, with 9 bases separating them. From germline, CDR1 is MNHNS and CDR2 SASEGT. The CDR3 runs 13 residues. This clonotype appeared a few times. Its target is not known. For TCRbeta, the library was prepared with unique molecular identifiers. One entry per CDR3 protein results from TCRdb running MiXCR on the PCR reads. The sample has about 640,000 distinct CDR3 sequences, 13% seen once. Study observations and caveats: At day 60, the high TCRbeta diversity found in some patients originated from recipient T cells and thymic progenitors that had survived. About two months after transplant, alpha-beta T cells reportedly came from several hundred expanded graft clones.

The sample was PBMCs, mostly from graft donor cells, taken 360 days after TCRalphabeta/CD19-depleted stem cell transplant. The receptor was derived from a male patient aged 5 to 17 who had a stem cell transplant for acute myeloid leukemia, so the T cells may come from the graft donor. The chain uses TRBV6-1 and TRBJ1-3; D not resolved. CDR3 region: CASSPLAGNTIYF. The CDR3 coding sequence is TGTGCCAGCAGTCCCTTGGCGGGAAACACCATATATTTT.